The clone carrying this T cell receptor (beta chain) was counted a single time. The data originate from a study of cytomegalovirus exposure and HLA in healthy donors. On the study more broadly: Previous work identified roughly 120 million unique TCR beta sequences from about 200 million T cells.

CDR3 length: 14 amino acids. CDR1 and CDR2 from the germline V gene are SEHNR and FQNEAQ (reference sequence). Trimming removed 2 bases from V and 6 bases from J; junction bases left unmatched: 7. PCR employed 60 Vbeta and 13 Jbeta primers. Per the authors' pipeline: Later analysis identified 80 million to 90 million unique TCR beta chains, roughly 11 million shared. Sequencing was performed with immunoSEQ multiplex PCR; in TCRdb, only in-frame clones are kept and a portion is missing. V, J and clone size are taken as reported in that table, and D and trimming were inferred from the DNA itself. The data show about 120,000 clones, 65% seen once.

The clonotype originates from a middle-aged woman in good health and CMV-seropositive. Input material: PBMCs. The chain employs TRBV7-9 and TRBJ2-7; 7 bases align to TRBD1. CDR3 region: CASSLTGDLSEQYF. Written as DNA, the CDR3 is TGTGCCAGCAGCTTAACAGGGGACCTGAGCGAGCAGTACTTC. The full variable domain, with the rest looked up from reference TRBV7-9 and TRBJ2-7, is DTGVSQNPRHKITKRGQNVTFRCDPISEHNRLYWYRQTLGQGPEFLTYFQNEAQLEKSRLLSDRFSAERPKGSFSTLEIQRTEQGDSAMYLCASSLTGDLSEQYFGPGTRLTVT.